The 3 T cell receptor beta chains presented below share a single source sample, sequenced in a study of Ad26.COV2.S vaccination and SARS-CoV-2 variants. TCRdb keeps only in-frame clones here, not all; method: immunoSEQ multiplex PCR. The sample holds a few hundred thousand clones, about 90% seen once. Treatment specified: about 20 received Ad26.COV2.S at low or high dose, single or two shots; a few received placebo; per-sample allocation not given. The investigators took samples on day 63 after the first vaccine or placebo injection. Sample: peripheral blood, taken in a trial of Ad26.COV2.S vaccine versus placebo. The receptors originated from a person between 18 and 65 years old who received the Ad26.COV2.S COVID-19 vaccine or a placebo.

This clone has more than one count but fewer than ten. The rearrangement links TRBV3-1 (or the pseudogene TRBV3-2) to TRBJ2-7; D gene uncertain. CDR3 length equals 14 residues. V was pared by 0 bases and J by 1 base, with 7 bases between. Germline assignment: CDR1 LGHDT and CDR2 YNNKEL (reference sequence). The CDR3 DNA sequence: TGTGCCAGCAGCCAAGATTCGAGATCCTACGAGCAGTACTTC. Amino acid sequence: CASSQDSRSYEQYF.

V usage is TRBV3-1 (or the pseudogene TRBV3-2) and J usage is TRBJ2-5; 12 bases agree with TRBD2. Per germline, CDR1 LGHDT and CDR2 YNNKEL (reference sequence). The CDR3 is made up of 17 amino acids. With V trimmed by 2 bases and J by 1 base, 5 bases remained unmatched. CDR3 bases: TGTGCCAGCAGCCAACAACTAGCGGGAGGCCCCCAAGAGACCCAGTACTTC. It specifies CASSQQLAGGPQETQYF.

CDR3 DNA: TGTGCTAGTGGTTTGGTACTTCGGTCAGGGAGTAAGTCTAATGAGCAGTTCTTC. Residues: CASGLVLRSGSKSNEQFF. V is TRBV12-5 and J is TRBJ2-1; D could derive from TRBD1 or TRBD2 (5 bases each). The V end lost 0 bases, the J end lost 7 bases, and 22 bases lay between the germline ends. Germline values: CDR1 LGHNT, CDR2 FRNRAP. The CDR3 spans 18 residues.